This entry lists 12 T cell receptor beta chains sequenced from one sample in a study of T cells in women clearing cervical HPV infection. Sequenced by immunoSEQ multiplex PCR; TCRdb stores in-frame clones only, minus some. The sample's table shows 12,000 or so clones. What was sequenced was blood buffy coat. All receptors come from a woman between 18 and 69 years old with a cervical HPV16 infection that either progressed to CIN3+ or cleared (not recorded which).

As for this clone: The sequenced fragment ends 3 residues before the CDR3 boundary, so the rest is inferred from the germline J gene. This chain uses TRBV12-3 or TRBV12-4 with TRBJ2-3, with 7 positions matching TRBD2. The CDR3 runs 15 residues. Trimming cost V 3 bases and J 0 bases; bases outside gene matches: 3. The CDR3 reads CASSFRDYSTDTQYF. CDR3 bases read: TGTGCCAGCAGTTTTCGGGACTATAGCACAGATACG.

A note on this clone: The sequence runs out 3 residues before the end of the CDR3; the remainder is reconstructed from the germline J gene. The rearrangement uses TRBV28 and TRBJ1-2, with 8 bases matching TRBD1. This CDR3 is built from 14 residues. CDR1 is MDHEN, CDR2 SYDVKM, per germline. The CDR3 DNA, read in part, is TGTGCCAGCAGTACCGCGACAGGGGTCGGAGGC. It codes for CASSTATGVGG. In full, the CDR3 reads CASSTATGVGGYTF.

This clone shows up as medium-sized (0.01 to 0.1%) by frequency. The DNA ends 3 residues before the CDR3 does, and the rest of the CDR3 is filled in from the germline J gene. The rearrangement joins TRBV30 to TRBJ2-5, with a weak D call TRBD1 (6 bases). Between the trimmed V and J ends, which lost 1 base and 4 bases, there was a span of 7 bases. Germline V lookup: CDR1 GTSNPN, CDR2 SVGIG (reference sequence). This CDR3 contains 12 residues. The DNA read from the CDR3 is TGTGCCTGGAGTGAAGGGGGAGAGACC. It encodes CAWSEGGET. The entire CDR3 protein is CAWSEGGETQYF.

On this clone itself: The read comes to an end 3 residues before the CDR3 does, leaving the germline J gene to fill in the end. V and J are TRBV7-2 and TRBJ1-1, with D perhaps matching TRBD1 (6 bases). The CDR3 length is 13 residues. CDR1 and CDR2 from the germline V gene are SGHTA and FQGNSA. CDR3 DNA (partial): TGTGCCAGCAGGACAGGTCTAGCCGGGGAG. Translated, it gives CASRTGLAGE. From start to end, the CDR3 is CASRTGLAGEAFF.

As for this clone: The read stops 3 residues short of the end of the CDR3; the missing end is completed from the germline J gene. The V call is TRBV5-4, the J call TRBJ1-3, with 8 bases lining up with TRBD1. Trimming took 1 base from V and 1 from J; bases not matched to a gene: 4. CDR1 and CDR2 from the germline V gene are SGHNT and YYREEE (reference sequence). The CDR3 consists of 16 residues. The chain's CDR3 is CASSLYGTGSGNTIYF. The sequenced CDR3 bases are TGTGCCAGCAGCTTGTATGGGACAGGTTCTGGAAACACC.

Here the CDR3 reads CASTMTSGENIQYF. The CDR3 DNA, read in part, is TGTGCCAGTACCATGACTAGCGGGGAAAACATT. The rearrangement links TRBV19 to TRBJ2-4, with TRBD2 matching 11 bases. The CDR3 end falls 3 residues outside the read, so it is completed with the germline J gene. The V segment lost 7 bases and the J segment 5 bases; nucleotides outside the gene matches: 4. In germline, CDR1 is LNHDA, CDR2 SQIVND (reference sequence). This CDR3 is 14 amino acids long.

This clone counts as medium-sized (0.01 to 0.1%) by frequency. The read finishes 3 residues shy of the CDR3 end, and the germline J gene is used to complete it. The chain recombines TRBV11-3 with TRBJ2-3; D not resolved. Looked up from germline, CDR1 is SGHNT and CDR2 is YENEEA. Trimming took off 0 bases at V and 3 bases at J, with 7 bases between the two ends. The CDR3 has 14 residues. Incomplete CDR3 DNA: TGTGCCAGCAGCTTAGAGCGCCTGACAGATACG. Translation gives CASSLERLTDT. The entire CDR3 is CASSLERLTDTQYF.

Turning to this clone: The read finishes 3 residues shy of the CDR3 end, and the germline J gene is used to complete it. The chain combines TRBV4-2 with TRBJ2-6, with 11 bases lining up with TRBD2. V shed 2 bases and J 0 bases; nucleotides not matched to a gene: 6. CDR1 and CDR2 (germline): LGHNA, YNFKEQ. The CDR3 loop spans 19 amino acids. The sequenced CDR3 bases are TGTGCCAGCAGCCAACGACTAGCGGGGATATCCTCTGGGGCCAACGTC. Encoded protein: CASSQRLAGISSGANV. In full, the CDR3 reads CASSQRLAGISSGANVLTF.

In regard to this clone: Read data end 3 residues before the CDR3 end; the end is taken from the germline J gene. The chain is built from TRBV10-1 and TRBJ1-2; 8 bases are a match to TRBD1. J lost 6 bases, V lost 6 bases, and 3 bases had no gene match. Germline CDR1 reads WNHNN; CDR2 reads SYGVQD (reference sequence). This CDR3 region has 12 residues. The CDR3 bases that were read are TGCGCCAGCAGCAGGGGACAGGATGGC. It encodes CASSRGQDG. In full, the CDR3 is CASSRGQDGYTF.

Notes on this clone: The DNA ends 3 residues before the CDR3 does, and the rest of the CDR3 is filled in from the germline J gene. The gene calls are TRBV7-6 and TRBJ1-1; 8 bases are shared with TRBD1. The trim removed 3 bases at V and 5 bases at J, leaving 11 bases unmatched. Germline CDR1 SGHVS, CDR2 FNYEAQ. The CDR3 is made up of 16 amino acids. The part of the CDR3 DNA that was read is TGTGCCAGCAGCTTTGGCCCAGGGGGCGTCGGGACTGAA. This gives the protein CASSFGPGGVGTE. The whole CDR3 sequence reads CASSFGPGGVGTEAFF.

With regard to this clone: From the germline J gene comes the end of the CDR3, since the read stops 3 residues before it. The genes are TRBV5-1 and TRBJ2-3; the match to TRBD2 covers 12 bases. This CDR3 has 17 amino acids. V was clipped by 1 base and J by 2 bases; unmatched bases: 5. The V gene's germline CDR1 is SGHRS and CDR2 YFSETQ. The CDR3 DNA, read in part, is TGCGCCAGCAGCTTGAGCGGACTAGCGGGGTCCACAGATACG. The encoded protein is CASSLSGLAGSTDT. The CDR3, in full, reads CASSLSGLAGSTDTQYF.

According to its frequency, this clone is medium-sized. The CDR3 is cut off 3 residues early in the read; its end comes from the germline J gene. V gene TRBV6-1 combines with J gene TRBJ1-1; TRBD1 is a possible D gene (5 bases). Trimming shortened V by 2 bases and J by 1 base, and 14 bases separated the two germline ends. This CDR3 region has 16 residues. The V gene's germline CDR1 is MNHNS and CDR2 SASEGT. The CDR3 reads CASSEKVTGGNTEAFF. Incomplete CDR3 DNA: TGTGCCAGCAGTGAAAAGGTTACAGGCGGGAACACTGAA.